The subject of this entry is one T cell receptor beta chain. The antigen is not known. This sample was included in a study of T cells in localized non-small cell lung cancer. Study-level points and caveats: Tumor showed lower T cell clonality than uninvolved adjacent lung, where it was highest. Among the top 100 tumor clones, a median approximately 55 appeared in adjacent lung. Tumor samples were not multi-region, leaving intratumor heterogeneity unexcluded. A raised T cell density in blood coincided with lengthier overall survival.

TCRdb keeps only in-frame clones here, not all; method: immunoSEQ multiplex PCR. The repertoire has tens of thousands of clones, less than 90% of them found once; the top ten carry 0.9% to 1.4%. The germline V and J ends were trimmed by 4 bases and 8 bases, with 6 bases remaining between them. The CDR3 runs 11 residues. In germline, CDR1 is SGHVS, CDR2 FNYEAQ. This chain uses TRBV7-6 with TRBJ2-1; D call uncertain. Material: peripheral blood, obtained before any cancer treatment. This TCR came from a woman aged 35 to 70 with stage I lung adenocarcinoma. CDR3 nucleotides: TGTGCCAGCAGCTCGGGCTATGAGCAGTTCTTC. This translates into CASSSGYEQFF.